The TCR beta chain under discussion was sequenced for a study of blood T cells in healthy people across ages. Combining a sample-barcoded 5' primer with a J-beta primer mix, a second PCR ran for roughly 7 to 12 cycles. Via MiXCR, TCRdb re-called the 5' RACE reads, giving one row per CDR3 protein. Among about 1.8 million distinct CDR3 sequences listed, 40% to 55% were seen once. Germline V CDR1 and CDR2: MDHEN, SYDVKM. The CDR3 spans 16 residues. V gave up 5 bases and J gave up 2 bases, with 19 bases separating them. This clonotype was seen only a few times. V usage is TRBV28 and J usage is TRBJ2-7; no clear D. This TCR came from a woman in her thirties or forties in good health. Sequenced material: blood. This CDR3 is CASSTKKKVQTYEQYF. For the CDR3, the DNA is TGTGCCAGCAGTACCAAGAAGAAAGTCCAAACCTACGAGCAGTACTTC.